Each of the 18 T cell receptor beta chains below was sequenced from the same sample in a study of T-cell reconstitution after alpha-beta-depleted transplantation in children. TCRbeta library preparation incorporated unique molecular identifiers. TCRdb itself ran the PCR reads through MiXCR, one entry per CDR3 protein. This sample carries 700,000 to 850,000 distinct CDR3 sequences, roughly 15% of them seen once, and the ten largest clones take under 6%. The material sequenced was PBMCs, mostly from graft donor cells, taken 360 days after TCRalphabeta/CD19-depleted stem cell transplant. Receptors were obtained from a male patient between 10 and 17 years old who had a stem cell transplant for acute lymphoblastic leukemia, so the T cells may come from the graft donor.

Only a few counts were recorded for this clonotype. The chain has TRBV10-3 and TRBJ2-3, with D perhaps matching TRBD1 or TRBD2 (5 bases each). Germline lookup yields CDR1 ENHRY and CDR2 SYGVKD. The CDR3 is 13 residues long. V lost 11 bases and J 2 bases, leaving 14 bases between the germline ends. The CDR3 DNA is TGTGCCCTCCGGGACCCAGTCACAGATACGCAGTATTTT. Its translation is CALRDPVTDTQYF.

V is TRBV29-1 and J is TRBJ2-7; 10 bases match TRBD1. This CDR3 spans 15 amino acids. Germline CDR1 and CDR2: SQVTM and ANQGSEA. The ends lost 5 bases at V and 2 bases at J; junction bases unmatched: 9. Written as DNA, the CDR3 is TGCAGCGTTCAGGGAGGGGACAGGGGAACCTACGAGCAGTACTTC. As protein: CSVQGGDRGTYEQYF.

Many counts were recorded for this clonotype. The rearrangement links TRBV12-3 or TRBV12-4 to TRBJ2-7; unclear D gene. This CDR3 has 14 residues. Trimming took 1 base from V and 6 from J, leaving 13 bases between them. The CDR3 DNA follows: TGTGCCAGCAGTTTAGGTCCTAGAACTACCGAGCAGTACTTC. This gives the protein CASSLGPRTTEQYF.

This clonotype was counted between two and nine times. Here the CDR3 DNA reads TGTGCCAGCAGCTTACAACAGGGAAGCAGTTACGAGCAGTACTTC. Translating gives CASSLQQGSSYEQYF. This rearrangement joins TRBV7-9 to TRBJ2-7; D is possibly TRBD1 (6 bases). Germline V gene data show CDR1 as SEHNR and CDR2 as FQNEAQ (reference sequence). The CDR3 is 15 residues long. Deletions cut 2 bases from V and 4 bases from J, with 15 bases between.

The genes are TRBV7-3 and TRBJ2-7, with D possibly TRBD2 on 5 matching bases. Trimming removed 3 bases at V and 2 bases at J, with 14 bases between. The germline V gene has CDR1 SGHTA and CDR2 FQGTGA. This CDR3 spans 15 amino acids. For the CDR3, the DNA is TGTGCCAGCAGCTTCTCCTCCTTCGGGGCCTACGAGCAGTACTTC. Its protein is CASSFSSFGAYEQYF. Looking up the rest from reference TRBV7-3 and TRBJ2-7 gives the full variable domain: GAGVSQTPSNKVTEKGKYVELRCDPISGHTALYWYRQSLGQGPEFLIYFQGTGAADDSGLPNDRFFAVRPEGSVSTLKIQRTERGDSAVYLCASSFSSFGAYEQYFGPGTRLTVT.

This clonotype showed up just a few times. V and J are TRBV19 and TRBJ1-1; 12 nucleotides align to TRBD1. Per germline, CDR1 LNHDA and CDR2 SQIVND (reference sequence). CDR3 length equals 14 residues. V gave up 7 bases and J gave up 6 bases; unmatched junction bases: 6. The CDR3 loop is CASNTGTGGPEAFF. Written as DNA, the CDR3 is TGTGCCAGTAATACCGGGACAGGGGGCCCTGAAGCTTTCTTT.

This clonotype has only a few counts. The chain has TRBV12-3 or TRBV12-4 and TRBJ2-7; 10 positions match TRBD2. This CDR3 region has 15 residues. Unmatched junction bases numbered 7, after V lost 3 bases and J lost 5 bases. This CDR3 is CASSFRTSGRNEQYF. The CDR3, as DNA: TGTGCCAGCAGTTTTAGGACTAGCGGCAGGAACGAGCAGTACTTC.

This clonotype has at least ten counts. The genes are TRBV7-9 and TRBJ2-7; 9 bases fit TRBD1. Germline CDR1 is SEHNR and CDR2 is FQNEAQ (reference sequence). There are 16 residues in the CDR3. V lost 1 base and J lost 2; bases outside the gene matches: 6. This CDR3 reads CASSLGPGTGTYEQYF. Here the CDR3 DNA reads TGTGCCAGCAGCTTAGGCCCCGGGACAGGGACCTACGAGCAGTACTTC.

This clonotype was detected a few times. J is TRBJ1-6 and V is TRBV3-1; D gene unclear. The CDR3 is 14 amino acids. V was shortened by 1 base and J by 7 bases, with 8 bases between the two germline ends. Germline loops: CDR1 LGHDT, CDR2 YNNKEL (reference sequence). CDR3 protein: CASSQVRSNSPLHF. The DNA of the CDR3 is TGTGCCAGCAGCCAAGTCCGAAGCAATTCACCCCTCCACTTT. Supplemented by reference TRBV3-1 and TRBJ1-6, the full variable domain reads DTAVSQTPKYLVTQMGNDKSIKCEQNLGHDTMYWYKQDSKKFLKIMFSYNNKELIINETVPNRFSPKSPDKAHLNLHINSLELGDSAVYFCASSQVRSNSPLHFGNGTRLTVT.

This chain joins TRBV4-1 and TRBJ2-7, with a tentative D call TRBD2 (5 bases). Trimming shortened V by 5 bases and J by 0 bases, and 20 bases separated the two germline ends. The length of the CDR3 is 17 residues. Germline assignment: CDR1 MGHRA and CDR2 YSYEKL. The CDR3 reads CASSFSGEPFSSYEQYF. DNA of the CDR3: TGCGCCAGCAGCTTCAGCGGTGAGCCCTTCAGCTCCTACGAGCAGTACTTC.

V usage is TRBV20-1 and J usage is TRBJ2-3, with 10 bases that match TRBD2. The germline CDR1 and CDR2 sequences are DFQATT and SNEGSKA (reference sequence). The ends lost 5 bases at V and 1 base at J; junction bases unmatched: 6. The CDR3 sequence is 15 residues long. The CDR3: CSAPVTSGRTDTQYF. The CDR3 DNA is TGCAGTGCTCCCGTGACTAGCGGGCGCACAGATACGCAGTATTTT.

The rearrangement joins TRBV2 to TRBJ2-5, with TRBD2 as a possible D gene (5 bases). This CDR3 is 15 amino acids long. Trimming shortened V by 2 bases and J by 1 base, and 11 bases separated the two germline ends. From germline, CDR1 is SNHLY and CDR2 FYNNEI. The CDR3 DNA sequence: TGTGCCAGCAGTGAATCGGGGTACGTCCAAGAGACCCAGTACTTC. It encodes CASSESGYVQETQYF.

This clonotype turned up a few times. The chain joins TRBV11-1 to TRBJ1-1; D may be TRBD1 (6 bases). Germline V lookup: CDR1 SGHAT, CDR2 FQDESV (reference sequence). Trimming left V 6 bases short and J 11 bases short, with 22 bases between. The CDR3 totals 14 residues. CDR3 sequence (DNA): TGTGCCAGCAGTCTCTACGCGGGCTCAGGGGAGGCTTTCTTT. This encodes CASSLYAGSGEAFF.

The chain couples TRBV25-1 to TRBJ2-2; D is unclear. Between the trimmed V and J ends, which lost 5 bases and 3 bases, there was a span of 10 bases. The CDR3 runs 14 residues. The germline V gene has CDR1 MGHDK and CDR2 SYGVNS. The CDR3 loop is CASSTWTDTGELFF. The CDR3 nucleotides are TGTGCCAGCAGTACGTGGACGGACACCGGGGAGCTGTTTTTT. The entire variable domain, with the rest obtained from reference TRBV25-1 and TRBJ2-2, is as follows: EADIYQTPRYLVIGTGKKITLECSQTMGHDKMYWYQQDPGMELHLIHYSYGVNSTEKGDLSSESTVSRIRTEHFPLTLESARPSHTSQYLCASSTWTDTGELFFGEGSRLTVL.

Only a few counts were recorded for this clonotype. This sequence joins TRBV7-2 and TRBJ2-6, with TRBD2 matching 8 bases. Per germline, CDR1 SGHTA and CDR2 FQGNSA. There are 21 residues in the CDR3. After removal of 4 bases from V and 4 bases from J, the junction contained 21 bases not matched to a gene. The CDR3 sequence: CASSYLETWVIAGYGANVLTF. The CDR3 region has the DNA TGTGCCAGCAGCTATCTTGAGACGTGGGTAATAGCGGGATACGGGGCCAACGTCCTGACTTTC.

The rearrangement uses TRBV19 and TRBJ2-2, with 12 positions matching TRBD2. In germline, CDR1 is LNHDA, CDR2 SQIVND (reference sequence). This CDR3 contains 16 residues. V was clipped by 7 bases and J by 6 bases; unmatched bases: 9. This chain's CDR3 is CASTRRPSGRAGELFF. The CDR3, as DNA: TGTGCCAGTACCCGGCGGCCTAGCGGGAGGGCCGGGGAGCTGTTTTTT.

This clonotype was counted a few times. This chain uses TRBV20-1 with TRBJ2-6; D could derive from TRBD1 or TRBD2 (5 bases each). Trimming cost V 0 bases and J 0 bases, with 24 bases left between them. From germline, CDR1 is DFQATT and CDR2 SNEGSKA (reference sequence). This CDR3 spans 21 amino acids. Here the CDR3 DNA reads TGCAGTGCTAGAGATGCCCCGAGTTGGGGGATCCCTATCTCTGGGGCCAACGTCCTGACTTTC. Translated, it gives CSARDAPSWGIPISGANVLTF.

This chain links TRBV10-3 with TRBJ1-4, with a possible D match to TRBD1 (6 bases). Germline CDR1 is ENHRY and CDR2 is SYGVKD. Deletions cut 8 bases from V and 4 bases from J, with 17 bases between. CDR3 length: 15 residues. The CDR3 region has the DNA TGTGCCATCGCCAAGGGGGGAATTCTTAATGAAAAACTGTTTTTT. Its protein product is CAIAKGGILNEKLFF.